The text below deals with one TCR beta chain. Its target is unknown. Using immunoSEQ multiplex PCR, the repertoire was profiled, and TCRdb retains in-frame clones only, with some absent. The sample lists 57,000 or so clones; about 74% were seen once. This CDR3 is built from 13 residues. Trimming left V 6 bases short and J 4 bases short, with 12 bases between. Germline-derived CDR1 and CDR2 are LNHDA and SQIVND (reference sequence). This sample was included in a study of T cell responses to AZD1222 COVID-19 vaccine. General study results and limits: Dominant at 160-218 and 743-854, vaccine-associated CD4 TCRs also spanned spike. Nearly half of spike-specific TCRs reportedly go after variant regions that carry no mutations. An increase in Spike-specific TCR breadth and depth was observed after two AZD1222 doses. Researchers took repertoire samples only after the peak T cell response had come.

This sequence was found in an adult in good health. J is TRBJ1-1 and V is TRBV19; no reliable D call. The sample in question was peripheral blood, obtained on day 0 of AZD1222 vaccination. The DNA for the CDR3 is TGTGCCAGTAGATTAGGGCAATTCACTGAAGCTTTCTTT. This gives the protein CASRLGQFTEAFF.